Listed below are T cell receptor beta chains from one sample, sequenced in a study of vaccination and CD4 T cells after COVID-19. The antigens of these receptors remain unknown. TCRdb used MiXCR to reprocess the PCR reads, holding one entry per CDR3 protein. Of under 25,000 distinct CDR3 sequences listed, roughly 24% were seen once; the top ten hold more than 7.5%. The sample comprised cultured CD4+ T cells from blood. All receptors come from a human donor with COVID-19. Both conserved end residues are trimmed from each CDR3. The order of the fields is J gene, clone size, V gene, D gene, CDR3 protein. D genes are given only for firm matches. Clone size is given for some rows only: seen once, a few or many times, or a class if the clone is expanded.

TRBJ2-2 | few | TRBV6-5 | TRBD1 | ASSYSDNRQGVYLNTGELF
TRBJ1-4 | few | TRBV20-1 | - | SARSEKLF
TRBJ2-2 | - | TRBV5-8 | TRBD2 | ASSLAPSGGAAGELF
TRBJ2-3 | few | TRBV29-1 | - | SVEEGSDTQY
TRBJ2-7 | - | TRBV20-1 | TRBD1 | SAEGDRGTYEQY
TRBJ2-7 | - | TRBV6-2/TRBV6-3 | - | ASSRLGSYEQY
TRBJ2-7 | - | TRBV6-1 | - | ASSDPRTASYEQY
TRBJ1-5 | - | TRBV12-3/TRBV12-4 | TRBD1 | ASSPPLRTGLYQPQH
TRBJ1-6 | - | TRBV7-8 | TRBD1 | ASSQGQENSPLH
TRBJ1-2 | - | TRBV9 | - | ASSVSSGNYGYT
TRBJ2-2 | - | TRBV20-1 | - | SAAKNTGELF